Below are 9 T cell receptor beta chains sequenced from a single sample in a study of neoadjuvant anti-PD-1 for oral cavity cancer. Profiled with immunoSEQ multiplex PCR; TCRdb holds only in-frame clones, not every one. The sample has 63,000 or so clones, 80% to 90% seen once. Time point: after neoadjuvant nivolumab, at surgical resection. Sequenced here: PBMCs, sampled after nivolumab (anti-PD-1) treatment. Source of these receptors: a person aged 35-80 years with oral cavity squamous cell carcinoma.

This sequence joins TRBV5-1 and TRBJ1-3; D ambiguous. V lost 0 bases to trimming and J lost 4 bases, with 14 bases between them. The CDR3 has 16 residues. Germline loops: CDR1 SGHRS, CDR2 YFSETQ. DNA of the CDR3: TGCGCCAGCAGCTTGGCCGGACCTATACGGGGAAACACCATATATTTT. Amino acids: CASSLAGPIRGNTIYF.

V is TRBV2 and J is TRBJ2-3; 7 nucleotides line up with TRBD2. The CDR3 extends over 17 amino acids. In germline, CDR1 is SNHLY, CDR2 FYNNEI. The V segment lost 3 bases and the J segment 0 bases; nucleotides outside the gene matches: 9. The CDR3: CASSDEAGASSTDTQYF. DNA of the CDR3: TGTGCCAGCAGTGATGAGGCGGGAGCCTCTAGCACAGATACGCAGTATTTT.

This clone is a singleton in its sample. The V and J genes are TRBV11-2 and TRBJ2-1; D uncertain. V lost 0 bases and J lost 13, with 10 bases in between. CDR1 is SGHAT, CDR2 FQNNGV, per germline. The CDR3 extends over 12 amino acids. DNA for the CDR3: TGTGCCAGCAGCTTAGAGTTCGCCCAACAGTTCTTC. Translating it yields CASSLEFAQQFF. Based on the CDR3 plus reference TRBV11-2 and TRBJ2-1, the full variable domain is EAGVAQSPRYKIIEKRQSVAFWCNPISGHATLYWYQQILGQGPKLLIQFQNNGVVDDSQLPKDRFSAERLKGVDSTLKIQPAKLEDSAVYLCASSLEFAQQFFGPGTRLTVL.

This clone showed up just once. V gene TRBV5-4 combines with J gene TRBJ1-1; D is unclear. The V gene's germline CDR1 is SGHNT and CDR2 YYREEE (reference sequence). Between the trimmed V and J ends, which lost 5 bases and 1 base, there was a span of 9 bases. CDR3 size: 13 residues. CDR3 loop: CASRRRQNTEAFF. In DNA, the CDR3 is TGTGCCAGCAGACGACGACAGAACACTGAAGCTTTCTTT.

The V gene is TRBV27, the J gene TRBJ2-5; 15 positions agree with TRBD2. The CDR3 length is 16 residues. V lost 6 bases, J lost 4 bases, and 6 bases stayed unmatched. Germline loops: CDR1 MNHEY, CDR2 SMNVEV (reference sequence). The chain's CDR3 is CASRGLAGGEGETQYF. The CDR3 DNA is TGTGCCAGCAGAGGACTAGCGGGAGGGGAAGGAGAGACCCAGTACTTC.

This chain uses TRBV4-1 with TRBJ1-4; tentative D call: TRBD1 (5 bases). V dropped 1 base and J dropped 5 bases, with 5 bases sitting between them. Looked up from germline, CDR1 is MGHRA and CDR2 is YSYEKL. CDR3 length equals 13 residues. The CDR3 region is CASSQGGNEKLFF. In nucleotides, the CDR3 is TGCGCCAGCAGCCAAGGGGGGAATGAAAAACTGTTTTTT.

The chain has TRBV20-1 and TRBJ1-2; D unresolved. CDR3 length: 10 residues. Trimming removed 3 bases at V and 5 bases at J, with 4 bases between. Germline assignment: CDR1 DFQATT and CDR2 SNEGSKA (reference sequence). This CDR3 reads CSASEYGYTF. The CDR3 bases are TGCAGTGCTAGCGAATATGGCTACACCTTC.

This chain connects TRBV4-1 to TRBJ2-7; 10 nucleotides line up with TRBD2. CDR3 size: 18 residues. Trimming removed 1 base from V and 7 bases from J; junction bases left unmatched: 16. Germline CDR1 MGHRA, CDR2 YSYEKL. CDR3 sequence: CASSQGRLAGAHRGEQYF. Here the CDR3 DNA reads TGCGCCAGCAGCCAAGGTCGGCTAGCGGGGGCCCACCGGGGGGAGCAGTACTTC.

This chain joins TRBV5-6 and TRBJ2-5, with D maybe TRBD2 (6 bases). The CDR3 has 15 amino acids. Looked up from germline, CDR1 is SGHDT and CDR2 is YYEEEE. Trimming pared 0 bases from V and 5 bases from J, leaving 14 bases between. Here the CDR3 reads CASSLVGGTGETQYF. CDR3 sequence (DNA): TGTGCCAGCAGCTTGGTAGGCGGGACGGGGGAGACCCAGTACTTC.